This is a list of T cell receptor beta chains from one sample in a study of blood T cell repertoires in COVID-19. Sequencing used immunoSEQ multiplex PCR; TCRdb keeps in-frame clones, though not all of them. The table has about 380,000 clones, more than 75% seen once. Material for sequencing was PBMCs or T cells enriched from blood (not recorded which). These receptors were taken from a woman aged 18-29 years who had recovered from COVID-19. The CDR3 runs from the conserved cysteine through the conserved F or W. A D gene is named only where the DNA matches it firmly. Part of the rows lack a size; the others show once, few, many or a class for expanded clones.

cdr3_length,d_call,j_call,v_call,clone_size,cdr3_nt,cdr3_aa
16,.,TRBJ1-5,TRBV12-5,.,TGTGCTAGTGGTTTGGTCGTGTCGGGAAGAAATCAGCCCCAGCATTTT,CASGLVVSGRNQPQHF
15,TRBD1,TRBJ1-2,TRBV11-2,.,TGTGCCAGCAGCTCCCTCCAGGGGGCGATGCATGGCTACACCTTC,CASSSLQGAMHGYTF
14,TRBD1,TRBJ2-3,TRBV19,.,TGTGCCAGTAGTATGGGACAGGGGGTAGATACGCAGTATTTT,CASSMGQGVDTQYF
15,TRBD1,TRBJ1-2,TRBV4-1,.,TGCGCCGGATTTGGACAGGGCCAAAAGGGCTATGGCTACACCTTC,CAGFGQGQKGYGYTF
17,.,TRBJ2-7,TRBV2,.,TGTGCCAGCAGTGAACCCAGAGACAGGCAGAGCTCCTACGAGCAGTACTTC,CASSEPRDRQSSYEQYF
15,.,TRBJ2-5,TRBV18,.,TGTGCCAGCTCACCGAATACAGGGCTAGAAGAGACCCAGTACTTC,CASSPNTGLEETQYF
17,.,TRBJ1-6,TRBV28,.,TGTGCCAGCAGTGGTTCGTTACAGGGCTCGGATAATTCACCCCTCCACTTT,CASSGSLQGSDNSPLHF
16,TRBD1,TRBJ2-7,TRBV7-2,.,TGTGCCAGCAGCTTAGGCGGACAGGGGAGTCCCTACGAGCAGTACTTC,CASSLGGQGSPYEQYF
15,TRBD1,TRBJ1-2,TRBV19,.,TGTGCCAGTAGTATTGACAGGGGGATTTCCTATGGCTACACCTTC,CASSIDRGISYGYTF
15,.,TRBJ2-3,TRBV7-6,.,TGTGCCAGCAGCTTATTCGGGGTAGACACAGATACGCAGTATTTT,CASSLFGVDTDTQYF
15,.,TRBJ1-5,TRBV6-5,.,TGTGCCAGCAGTTCCAAGGGGTTTAGCAATCAGCCCCAGCATTTT,CASSSKGFSNQPQHF
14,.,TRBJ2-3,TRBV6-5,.,TGTGCCAGCGCCGGGCGGGGCTCCACAGATACGCAGTATTTT,CASAGRGSTDTQYF
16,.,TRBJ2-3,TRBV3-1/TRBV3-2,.,TGTGCCAGCAGCCTTGGCAAAACCCGGAGGGCAGATACGCAGTATTTT,CASSLGKTRRADTQYF
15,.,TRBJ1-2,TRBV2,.,TGTGCCAGCAGTCCGCTTTTACAGGGCCACTATGGCTACACCTTC,CASSPLLQGHYGYTF
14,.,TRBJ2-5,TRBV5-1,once,TGCGCCAGCAGCTTATCGGGAGACCAAGAGACCCAGTACTTC,CASSLSGDQETQYF
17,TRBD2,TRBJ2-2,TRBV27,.,TGTGCCAGCAGCCAGCCCGGACTAGCGGGGAACACCGGGGAGCTGTTTTTT,CASSQPGLAGNTGELFF
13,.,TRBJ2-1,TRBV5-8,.,TGTGCCAGCAGCTTTAAGGGGTGGAATGAGCAGTTCTTC,CASSFKGWNEQFF
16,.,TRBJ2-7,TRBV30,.,TGTGCCTGGGCGCCCTCGAGGACAACCGTCACCTACGAGCAGTACTTC,CAWAPSRTTVTYEQYF
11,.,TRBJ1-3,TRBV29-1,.,TGCAGCGTTGCTTCTGGAAACACCATATATTTT,CSVASGNTIYF
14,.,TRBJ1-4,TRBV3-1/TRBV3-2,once,TGTGCCAGCAGCCAAACACCGAATAATGAAAAACTGTTTTTT,CASSQTPNNEKLFF
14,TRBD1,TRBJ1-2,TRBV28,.,TGTGCCAGCAGCCCCACGACAGGGCCCTATGGCTACACCTTC,CASSPTTGPYGYTF
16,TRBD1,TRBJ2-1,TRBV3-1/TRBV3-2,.,TGTGCCAGCAGCTCATTCAGGGGGCCGAGGTACAATGAGCAGTTCTTC,CASSSFRGPRYNEQFF
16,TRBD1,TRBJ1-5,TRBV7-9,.,TGTGCCAGCAGCTTAGCGTCGTCCAGGGGGAATCAGCCCCAGCATTTT,CASSLASSRGNQPQHF
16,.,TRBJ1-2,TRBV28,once,TGTGCCAGCTTTTCTAGGGGGGGAGGAGGACCTTATGGCTACACCTTC,CASFSRGGGGPYGYTF
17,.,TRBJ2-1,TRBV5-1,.,TGCGCCAGCAGCTTGGAGTGGCGGGGACAGAAAAACAATGAGCAGTTCTTC,CASSLEWRGQKNNEQFF
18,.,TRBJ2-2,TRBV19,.,TGTGCCAGTAGTATTCGCGGGGCGGGGTTCGCGAACACCGGGGAGCTGTTTTTT,CASSIRGAGFANTGELFF
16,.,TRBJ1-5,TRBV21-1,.,TGTGCCAGCAGCAAAGTCGGGAGAGTTCCCAATCAGCCCCAGCATTTT,CASSKVGRVPNQPQHF
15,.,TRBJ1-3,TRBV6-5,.,TGTGCCAGCAGTAAACTTTCGTTCTCTGGAAACACCATATATTTT,CASSKLSFSGNTIYF
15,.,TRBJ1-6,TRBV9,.,TGTGCCAGCAGCGTAGCTGCCGAGATTCATTCACCCCTCCACTTT,CASSVAAEIHSPLHF
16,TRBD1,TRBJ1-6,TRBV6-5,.,TGTGCCAGCAGTTACAGGCCGACAGGGAAGGAATCACCCCTCCACTTT,CASSYRPTGKESPLHF
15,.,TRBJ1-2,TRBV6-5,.,TGTGCCAGCAGTCGGGGAGTTCAGACAAACTATGGCTACACCTTC,CASSRGVQTNYGYTF
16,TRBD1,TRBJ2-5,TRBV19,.,TGTGCCAGTAGTCCCTATCCGGGACAGGTAGAAGAGACCCAGTACTTC,CASSPYPGQVEETQYF
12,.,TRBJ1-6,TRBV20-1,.,TGCAGTGCTAGTAGCTCAGGGTCACCCCTCCACTTT,CSASSSGSPLHF
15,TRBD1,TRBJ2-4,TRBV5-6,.,TGTGCCAGCAGCTTGTTGACAGGGTTGGAGGACATTCAGTACTTC,CASSLLTGLEDIQYF
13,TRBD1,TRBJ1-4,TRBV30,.,TGTGCCTGGAGGACAGGGATTCGAGAAAAACTGTTTTTT,CAWRTGIREKLFF
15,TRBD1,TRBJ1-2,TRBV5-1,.,TGCGCCAGCAGCTTGGACAGGGGAAGTGGCTATGGCTACACCTTC,CASSLDRGSGYGYTF
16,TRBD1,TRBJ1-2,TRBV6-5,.,TGTGCCAGCAGTTACTCGCCCGGGACAGGAAACTATGGCTACACCTTC,CASSYSPGTGNYGYTF
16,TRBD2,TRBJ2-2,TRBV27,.,TGTGCCAGCAGTTGGAGACTAGCCGGCAACACCGGGGAGCTGTTTTTT,CASSWRLAGNTGELFF
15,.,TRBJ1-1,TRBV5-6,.,TGTGCCAGCAGCTTGGCCGTCAGGGGGAACACTGAAGCTTTCTTT,CASSLAVRGNTEAFF
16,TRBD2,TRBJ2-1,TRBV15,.,TGTGCCACCAGCAGTAGACTAGCGGGACCCTACAATGAGCAGTTCTTC,CATSSRLAGPYNEQFF
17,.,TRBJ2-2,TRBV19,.,TGTGCCAGTAGTATCCGGAGGCCCCAGGCGAACACCGGGGAGCTGTTTTTT,CASSIRRPQANTGELFF
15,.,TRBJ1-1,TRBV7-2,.,TGTGCCAGCAGCCCCGACAGGATGGTGAACACTGAAGCTTTCTTT,CASSPDRMVNTEAFF
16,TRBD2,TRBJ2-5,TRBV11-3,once,TGTGCCAGCAGCTTAAATCCAGCGGGGGGGCAAGAGACCCAGTACTTC,CASSLNPAGGQETQYF
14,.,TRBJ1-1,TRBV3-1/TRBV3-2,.,TGTGCCAGCAGCCAAGAAATACAGGGCACTGAAGCTTTCTTT,CASSQEIQGTEAFF
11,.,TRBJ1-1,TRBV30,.,TGTGCCTGGAGTGTGTCTAGGCTAACTTTCTTT,CAWSVSRLTFF
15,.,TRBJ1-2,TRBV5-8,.,TGTGCCAGCAGCAGAGAGGCCCTGAGAAGAGTAGGCTACACCTTC,CASSREALRRVGYTF
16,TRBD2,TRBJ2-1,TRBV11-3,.,TGTGCCAGCAGCTTTGACGGTAGCGGGGGATGGGATGAGCAGTTCTTC,CASSFDGSGGWDEQFF
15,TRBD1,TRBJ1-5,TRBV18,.,TGTGCCAGCTCACCAGGGACAGTTAGCAATCAGCCCCAGCATTTT,CASSPGTVSNQPQHF